This TCR beta chain was obtained from a study of CD8+ T cells in alopecia areata. Treatment specified: oral pan-JAK inhibitor, 5-10 mg twice daily. Patients with alopecia areata provided lesional scalp punch biopsies as well as peripheral blood. Trimming pared 1 base from V and 4 bases from J, leaving 13 bases between. The CDR3 runs to 15 residues. Germline V gene data show CDR1 as SGHVS and CDR2 as FNYEAQ. Comments on this clone: The antigen remains undetermined.

TCR sequencing used cDNA made by reverse transcription of extracted RNA. Repertoires were generated with immunoSEQ multiplex PCR, while TCRdb's copy carries only in-frame clones and drops some. The sample records 93,000 or so clones, over 75% being singletons. Study observations and caveats: Tofacitinib significantly decreased scalp clonality and expanded CD8+ clones among top 100. TCR sharing across patients was less clear than in mice, possibly HLA-related.

The chain is built from TRBV7-6 and TRBJ1-2; TRBD1 is a possible D gene (5 bases). Here the sequenced sample was CD8+ T cells sorted from blood, taken between weeks 30 and 35, from a patient treated with tofacitinib. This receptor was obtained from a human donor with alopecia areata. The chain's CDR3 is CASSLEAGAGYGYTF. The CDR3 nucleotides are TGTGCCAGCAGCTTAGAGGCCGGGGCCGGCTATGGCTACACCTTC.